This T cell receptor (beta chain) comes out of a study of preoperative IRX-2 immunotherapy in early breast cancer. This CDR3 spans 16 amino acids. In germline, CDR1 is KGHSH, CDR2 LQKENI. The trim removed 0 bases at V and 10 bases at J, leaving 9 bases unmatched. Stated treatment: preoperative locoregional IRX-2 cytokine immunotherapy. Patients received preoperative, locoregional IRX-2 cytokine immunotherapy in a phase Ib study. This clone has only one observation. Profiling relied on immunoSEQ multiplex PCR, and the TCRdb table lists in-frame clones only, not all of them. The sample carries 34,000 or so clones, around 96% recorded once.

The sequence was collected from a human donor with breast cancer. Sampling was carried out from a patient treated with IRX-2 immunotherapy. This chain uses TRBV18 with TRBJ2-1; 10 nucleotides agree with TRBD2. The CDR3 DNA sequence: TGTGCCAGCTCACCACCCCGAACTAGCGGGATCGGGGAGCAGTTCTTC. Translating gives CASSPPRTSGIGEQFF.